This TCR beta chain was observed in a study of shared clonotypes between healthy human individuals. The repertoire was sequenced with immunoSEQ multiplex PCR; TCRdb's copy has only in-frame clones and lacks some. The repertoire holds hundreds of thousands of clones, with roughly 79% as singletons. General study results and limits: Collection of samples was limited to blood; tissue repertoires likely differ. A small donor pool kept down the genetic and exposure-history diversity that was represented.

The V gene's germline CDR1 is SQVTM and CDR2 ANQGSEA. Trimming removed 3 bases from V and 0 bases from J, with 6 bases in between. This CDR3 has 14 residues. The donors were adults (healthy and HIV-negative) with no recent acute infections or vaccinations. In its sample, this clone was seen a few times. Its antigen remains unknown. Material for sequencing was PBMCs. The source of this sequence is a woman aged 40 to 49 in good health. Some clones in this sample may be carry-over from other donors' samples. The rearrangement uses TRBV29-1 and TRBJ2-6; no definite D call. The CDR3 coding sequence is TGCAGCGTTGATGATGGCTCTGGGGCCAACGTCCTGACTTTC. It codes for CSVDDGSGANVLTF.